Listed below are T cell receptor beta chains from one sample, sequenced in a study of T cells in Graves' hyperthyroidism and ophthalmopathy. MiXCR, applied by TCRdb to the multiplex PCR reads, yields one record per CDR3 protein. The table lists about 360,000 distinct CDR3 sequences, approximately 13% of them singletons, with about 9.1% in the top ten. Sequenced sample: blood. Receptors were obtained from a woman between 18 and 29 years old with Graves' hyperthyroidism. The CDR3 runs from the conserved cysteine through the conserved F or W.

v_gene	j_gene	CDR3aa
TRBV28	TRBJ2-7	CASTIPKGGSYEQYF
TRBV7-9	TRBJ2-3	CASSLSVNPRRSGVGDTQYF
TRBV4-2	TRBJ1-6	CASSQELGNSPLHF
TRBV7-9	TRBJ2-3	CASRNTGLRADTQYF
TRBV4-3	TRBJ1-2	CASSHGTGTGGAGYTF
TRBV5-1	TRBJ2-7	CASSWGDRGGEQYF
TRBV7-2	TRBJ2-1	CASSFEAGGAFVGNEQFF
TRBV2	TRBJ2-5	CASSGGGETQYF
TRBV2	TRBJ1-5	CASSESYNQPQHF
TRBV5-1	TRBJ1-1	CASSTDKYEAFF
TRBV5-1	TRBJ2-7	CASSLGLARDEQYF
TRBV12-3/TRBV12-4	TRBJ1-2	CASSPPSGTNGYTF
TRBV28	TRBJ1-3	CASRYRDRSSGNTIYF
TRBV7-8	TRBJ2-2	CASSAGGRDTGELFF
TRBV7-8	TRBJ2-3	CASSVQVRKTDTQYF
TRBV9	TRBJ2-3	CASSVRTGVTDTQYF
TRBV28	TRBJ1-5	CAARTGGTYSNQPQHF
TRBV12-3/TRBV12-4	TRBJ1-1	CASTRGGRDTEAFF
TRBV6-2/TRBV6-3	TRBJ2-1	CASRPSGSYNEQFF
TRBV20-1	TRBJ2-3	CSAWWGETDTQYF
TRBV2	TRBJ2-2	CASSGTGGFTGELFF
TRBV5-5	TRBJ2-3	CASSLDPQNTQYF
TRBV7-6	TRBJ2-1	CASSFEGRGGIHEQFF
TRBV2	TRBJ1-5	CASSASAGGEQPQHF
TRBV27	TRBJ1-2	CASSLSVQGGRANYGYTF
TRBV7-9	TRBJ2-7	CASSPRLAEAYEQYF
TRBV6-2/TRBV6-3	TRBJ2-7	CASSYPHGGLRSYEQYF
TRBV7-3	TRBJ2-1	CASSLFGSGRMDEQFF
TRBV6-1	TRBJ1-2	CASIGQALTYGYTF
TRBV5-1	TRBJ1-1	CASSSGQGFTEAFF
TRBV14	TRBJ2-5	CASAPRGQETQYF
TRBV5-1	TRBJ2-5	CASSRRQGAETQYF
TRBV2	TRBJ2-7	CASRSQASSYEQYF
TRBV4-3	TRBJ2-3	CASSQDYPHTDTQYF
TRBV9	TRBJ2-7	CASSPTSGSSLEQYF
TRBV7-9	TRBJ1-4	CASSPTGDEKLFF
TRBV5-6	TRBJ2-3	CASRLGPALSADTQYF
TRBV10-3	TRBJ2-3	CAISRGGAFSTDTQYF
TRBV7-2	TRBJ1-5	CASSFGQGVNQPQHF
TRBV10-3	-	CAISVREGGNEQYF
TRBV27	TRBJ2-3	CASSFSGTTDTQYF
TRBV3-1	TRBJ2-5	CASSQRRGGGETQYF
TRBV6-2/TRBV6-3	TRBJ2-5	CASSAAGTGASEWTQYF
TRBV6-2/TRBV6-3	TRBJ2-3	CASAATTGADTQYF
TRBV6-2/TRBV6-3	TRBJ1-4	CASSYVSGNIEKLFF
TRBV28	TRBJ2-7	CASSPFDRRITQQYF
TRBV4-1	TRBJ1-2	CASSQGTGVFANYGYTF
TRBV20-1	TRBJ2-5	CSASWGEETQYF
TRBV28	TRBJ2-1	CASSLRGEDYNEQFF
TRBV9	TRBJ1-1	CASSVASGRSTEAFF
TRBV27	TRBJ1-3	CASSGGGTANTIYF
TRBV4-1	TRBJ2-3	CASSQELAGGTDTQYF
TRBV4-3	TRBJ2-1	CASSQVRWGLNEQFF